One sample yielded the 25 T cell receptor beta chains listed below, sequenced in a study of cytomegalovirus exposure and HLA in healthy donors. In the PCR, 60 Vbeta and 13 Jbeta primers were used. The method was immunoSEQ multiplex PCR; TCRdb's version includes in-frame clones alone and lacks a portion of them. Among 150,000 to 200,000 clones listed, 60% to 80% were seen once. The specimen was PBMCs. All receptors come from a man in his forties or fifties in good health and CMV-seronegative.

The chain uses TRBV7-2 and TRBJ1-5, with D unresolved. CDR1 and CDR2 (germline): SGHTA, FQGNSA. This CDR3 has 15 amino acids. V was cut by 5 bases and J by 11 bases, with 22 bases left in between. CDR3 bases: TGTGCCAGCAGCACCTTGCTTGTGTCCGGGGAGACCCAGCATTTT. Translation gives CASSTLLVSGETQHF.

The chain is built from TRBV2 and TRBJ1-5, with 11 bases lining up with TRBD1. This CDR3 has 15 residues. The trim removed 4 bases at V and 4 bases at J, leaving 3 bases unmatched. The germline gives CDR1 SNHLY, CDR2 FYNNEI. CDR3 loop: CASSGGQGANQPQHF. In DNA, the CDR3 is TGTGCCAGCAGTGGCGGACAGGGGGCTAATCAGCCCCAGCATTTT.

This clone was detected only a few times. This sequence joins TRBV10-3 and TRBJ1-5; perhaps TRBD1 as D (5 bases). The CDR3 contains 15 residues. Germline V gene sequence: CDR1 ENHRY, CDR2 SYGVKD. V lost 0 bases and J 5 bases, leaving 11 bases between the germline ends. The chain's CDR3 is CAISESRLGDQPQHF. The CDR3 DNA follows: TGTGCCATCAGTGAGTCTCGGTTAGGGGATCAGCCCCAGCATTTT.

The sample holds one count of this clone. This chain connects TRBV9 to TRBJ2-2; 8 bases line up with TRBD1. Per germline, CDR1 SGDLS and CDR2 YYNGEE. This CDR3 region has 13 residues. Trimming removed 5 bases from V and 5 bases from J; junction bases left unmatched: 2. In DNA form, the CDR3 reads TGTGCCAGCAGGGACAGGGTGACCGGGGAGCTGTTTTTT. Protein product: CASRDRVTGELFF. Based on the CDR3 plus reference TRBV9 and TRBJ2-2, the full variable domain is DSGVTQTPKHLITATGQRVTLRCSPRSGDLSVYWYQQSLDQGLQFLIQYYNGEERAKGNILERFSAQQFPDLHSELNLSSLELGDSALYFCASRDRVTGELFFGEGSRLTVL.

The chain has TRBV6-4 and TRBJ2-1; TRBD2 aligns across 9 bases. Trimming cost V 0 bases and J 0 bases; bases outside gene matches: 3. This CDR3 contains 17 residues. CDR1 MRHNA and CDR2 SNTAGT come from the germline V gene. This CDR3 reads CASSDSARGGSYNEQFF. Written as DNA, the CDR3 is TGTGCCAGCAGTGACTCAGCGCGGGGGGGCTCCTACAATGAGCAGTTCTTC.

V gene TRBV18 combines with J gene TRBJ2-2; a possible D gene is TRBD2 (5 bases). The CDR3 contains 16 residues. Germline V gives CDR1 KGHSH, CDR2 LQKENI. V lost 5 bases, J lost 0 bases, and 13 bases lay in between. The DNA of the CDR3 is TGTGCCAGCTCAGGAACGGGGAGCGCGAACACCGGGGAGCTGTTTTTT. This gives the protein CASSGTGSANTGELFF.

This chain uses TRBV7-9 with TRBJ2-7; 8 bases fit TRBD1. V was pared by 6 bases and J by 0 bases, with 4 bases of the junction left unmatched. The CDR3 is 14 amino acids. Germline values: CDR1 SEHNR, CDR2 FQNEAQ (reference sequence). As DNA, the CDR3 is TGTGCCAGCAGGCAAGGACAGGGCTCCTACGAGCAGTACTTC. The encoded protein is CASRQGQGSYEQYF.

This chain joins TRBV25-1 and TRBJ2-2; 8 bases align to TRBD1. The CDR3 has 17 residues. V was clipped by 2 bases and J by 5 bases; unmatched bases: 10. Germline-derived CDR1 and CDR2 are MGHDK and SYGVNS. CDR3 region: CASSEPGFRGLTGELFF. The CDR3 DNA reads TGTGCCAGCAGTGAACCCGGCTTCAGGGGGCTTACCGGGGAGCTGTTTTTT.

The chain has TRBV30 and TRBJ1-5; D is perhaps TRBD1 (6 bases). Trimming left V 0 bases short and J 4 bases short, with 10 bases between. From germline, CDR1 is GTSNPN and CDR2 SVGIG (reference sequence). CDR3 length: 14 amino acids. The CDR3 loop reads CAWSVLGGNQPQHF. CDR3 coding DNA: TGTGCCTGGAGTGTACTAGGGGGAAATCAGCCCCAGCATTTT. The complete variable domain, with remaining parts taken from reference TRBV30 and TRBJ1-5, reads SQTIHQWPATLVQPVGSPLSLECTVEGTSNPNLYWYRQAAGRGLQLLFYSVGIGQISSEVPQNLSASRPQDRQFILSSKKLLLSDSGFYLCAWSVLGGNQPQHFGDGTRLSIL.

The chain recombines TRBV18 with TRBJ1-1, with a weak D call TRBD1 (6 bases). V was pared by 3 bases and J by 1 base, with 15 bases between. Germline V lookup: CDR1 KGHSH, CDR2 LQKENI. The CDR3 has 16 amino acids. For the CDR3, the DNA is TGTGCCAGCTCACCCCGGCAGGGGCAGGGGAACACTGAAGCTTTCTTT. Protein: CASSPRQGQGNTEAFF.

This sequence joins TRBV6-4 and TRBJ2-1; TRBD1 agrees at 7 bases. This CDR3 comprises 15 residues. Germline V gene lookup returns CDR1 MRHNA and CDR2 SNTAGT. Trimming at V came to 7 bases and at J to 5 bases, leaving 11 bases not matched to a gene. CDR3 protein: CASKLNRGSNNEQFF. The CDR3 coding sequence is TGTGCCAGCAAATTAAACAGGGGAAGTAACAATGAGCAGTTCTTC.

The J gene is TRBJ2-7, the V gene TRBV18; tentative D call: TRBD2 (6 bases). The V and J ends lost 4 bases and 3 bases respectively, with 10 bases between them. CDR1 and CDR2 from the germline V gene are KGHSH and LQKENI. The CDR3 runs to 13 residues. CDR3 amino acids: CASSQGLLYEQYF. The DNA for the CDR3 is TGTGCCAGCTCACAAGGACTACTCTACGAGCAGTACTTC.

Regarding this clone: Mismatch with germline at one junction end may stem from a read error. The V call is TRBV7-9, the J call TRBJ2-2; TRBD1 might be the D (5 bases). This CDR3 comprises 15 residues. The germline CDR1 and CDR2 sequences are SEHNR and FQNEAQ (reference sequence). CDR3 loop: CSSSSNPGATGELFF. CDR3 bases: TGTTCCAGCAGCTCAAACCCTGGGGCCACCGGGGAGCTGTTTTTT.

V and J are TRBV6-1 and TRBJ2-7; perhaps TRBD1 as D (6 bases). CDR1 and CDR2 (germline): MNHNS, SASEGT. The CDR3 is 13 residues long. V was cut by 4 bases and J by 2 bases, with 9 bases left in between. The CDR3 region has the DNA TGTGCCAGCAGTGGATGGACAGCCTACGAGCAGTACTTC. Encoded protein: CASSGWTAYEQYF.

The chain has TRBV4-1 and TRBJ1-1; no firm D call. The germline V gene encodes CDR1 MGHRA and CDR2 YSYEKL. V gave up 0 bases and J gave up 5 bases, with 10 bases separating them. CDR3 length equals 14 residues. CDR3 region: CASSQDPGVTEAFF. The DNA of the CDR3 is TGCGCCAGCAGCCAAGATCCCGGGGTTACTGAAGCTTTCTTT.

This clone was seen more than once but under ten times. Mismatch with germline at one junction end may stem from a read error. DNA of the CDR3: TGTTCCAGCAGCTTTTTCGCGGGAGCGGAAGTGGATACGCAGTATTTT. It encodes CSSSFFAGAEVDTQYF. The genes are TRBV7-9 and TRBJ2-3; 7 positions match TRBD2. This CDR3 region has 16 residues. Germline V gene data show CDR1 as SEHNR and CDR2 as FQNEAQ (reference sequence). Supplemented by reference TRBV7-9 and TRBJ2-3, the full variable domain reads DTGVSQNPRHKITKRGQNVTFRCDPISEHNRLYWYRQTLGQGPEFLTYFQNEAQLEKSRLLSDRFSAERPKGSFSTLEIQRTEQGDSAMYLCSSSFFAGAEVDTQYFGPGTRLTVL.

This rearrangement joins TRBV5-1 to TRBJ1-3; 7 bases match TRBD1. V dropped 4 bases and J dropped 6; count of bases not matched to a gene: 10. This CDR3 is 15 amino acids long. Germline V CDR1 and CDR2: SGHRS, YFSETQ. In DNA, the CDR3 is TGCGCCAGCAGCGTACAGGGGAGCAAAGAAAACACCATATATTTT. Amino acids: CASSVQGSKENTIYF.

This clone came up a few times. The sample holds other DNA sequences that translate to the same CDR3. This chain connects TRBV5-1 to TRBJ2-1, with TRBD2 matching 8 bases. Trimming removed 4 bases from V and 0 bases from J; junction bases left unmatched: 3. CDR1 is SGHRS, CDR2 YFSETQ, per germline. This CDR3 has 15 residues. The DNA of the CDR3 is TGCGCCAGCAGCCCCGCGGGGGGCTCCTACAATGAGCAGTTCTTC. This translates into CASSPAGGSYNEQFF.

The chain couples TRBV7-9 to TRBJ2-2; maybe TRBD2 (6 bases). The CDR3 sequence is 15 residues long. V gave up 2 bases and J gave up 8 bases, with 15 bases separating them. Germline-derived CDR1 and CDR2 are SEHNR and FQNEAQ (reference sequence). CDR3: CASSLTGVGAGELFF. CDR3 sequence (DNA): TGTGCCAGCAGCTTAACGGGAGTAGGAGCAGGGGAGCTGTTTTTT.

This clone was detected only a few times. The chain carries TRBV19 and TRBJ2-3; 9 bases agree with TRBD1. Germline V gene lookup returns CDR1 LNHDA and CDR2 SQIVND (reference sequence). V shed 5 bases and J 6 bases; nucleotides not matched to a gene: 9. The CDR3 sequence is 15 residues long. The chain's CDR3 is CASSSYGTGRDTQYF. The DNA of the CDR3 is TGTGCCAGTAGTTCGTACGGGACAGGGAGGGATACGCAGTATTTT.

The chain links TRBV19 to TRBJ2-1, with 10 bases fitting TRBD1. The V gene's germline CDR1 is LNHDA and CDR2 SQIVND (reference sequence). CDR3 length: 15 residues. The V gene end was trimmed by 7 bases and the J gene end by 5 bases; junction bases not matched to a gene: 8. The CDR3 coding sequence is TGTGCCAGTAACCCTCGACAGGGGGCGAACAATGAGCAGTTCTTC. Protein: CASNPRQGANNEQFF.

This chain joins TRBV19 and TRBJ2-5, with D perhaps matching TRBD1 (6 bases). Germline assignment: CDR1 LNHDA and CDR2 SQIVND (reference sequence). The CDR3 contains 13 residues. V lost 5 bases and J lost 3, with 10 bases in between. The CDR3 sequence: CASSWTDEETQYF. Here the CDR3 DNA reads TGTGCCAGTAGTTGGACAGACGAAGAGACCCAGTACTTC.

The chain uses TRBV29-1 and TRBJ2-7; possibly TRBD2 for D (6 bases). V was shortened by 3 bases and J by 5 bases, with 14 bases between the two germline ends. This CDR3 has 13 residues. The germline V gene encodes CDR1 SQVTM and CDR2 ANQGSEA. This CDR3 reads CSVEEGGSDEQYF. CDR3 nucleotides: TGCAGCGTTGAGGAGGGAGGAAGCGACGAGCAGTACTTC.

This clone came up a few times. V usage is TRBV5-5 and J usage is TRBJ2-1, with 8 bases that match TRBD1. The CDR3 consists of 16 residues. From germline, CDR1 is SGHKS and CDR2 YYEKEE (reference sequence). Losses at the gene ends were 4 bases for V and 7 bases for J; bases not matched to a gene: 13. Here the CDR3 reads CASSRQSGTGRNEQFF. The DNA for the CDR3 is TGTGCCAGCAGCCGGCAGTCGGGGACAGGTCGGAATGAGCAGTTCTTC.

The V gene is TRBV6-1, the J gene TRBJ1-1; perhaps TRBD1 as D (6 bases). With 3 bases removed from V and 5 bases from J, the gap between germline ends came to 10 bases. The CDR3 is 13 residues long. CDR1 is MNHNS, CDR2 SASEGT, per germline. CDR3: CASSDRGWTEAFF. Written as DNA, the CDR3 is TGTGCCAGCAGTGACAGGGGTTGGACTGAAGCTTTCTTT.